This is a list of T cell receptor beta chains from one sample in a study of T cells expressing NK-cell markers. TCRdb re-analyzed the 5' RACE reads; it lists each CDR3 protein once, without DNA. This sample contains fewer than 550,000 distinct CDR3 sequences. Input material: blood T cells: a sorted CD56 or NKG2C T cell subset, CD4+ or CD8+ T cells, or bulk PBMC T cells (not recorded which). The receptors stem from a woman between 45 and 60 years old in good health. CDR3s include the opening cysteine and the closing phenylalanine or tryptophan.

v_gene,j_gene,CDR3aa
TRBV6-5,TRBJ1-1,CASSYSSGVNTEAFF
TRBV12-3/TRBV12-4,TRBJ2-3,CASRGPRQGLLPPHSKDTDTQYF
TRBV3-1,TRBJ2-1,CASSQGSGSRDEQFF
TRBV29-1,TRBJ2-1,CSVERLLFAGVINEQFF
TRBV11-3,TRBJ2-1,CASRSDTNEQFF
TRBV6-1,TRBJ2-2,CASSVSGGTSGISPRELFF
TRBV3-1,TRBJ2-4,CASSQGSGRARVGAKNIQYF
TRBV20-1,TRBJ2-2,CSARESTYTGELFF
TRBV6-5,TRBJ2-7,CASRPGLHYEQYF
TRBV25-1,TRBJ1-6,CASRPTGGAAPLHF
TRBV24-1,TRBJ2-1,CATSDTARGQFF
TRBV29-1,TRBJ2-3,CSVQLAGGTNTQYF
TRBV5-1,TRBJ2-7,CASTIIPGQGAYEQYF
TRBV2,TRBJ2-3,CASGPSGSGDTQYF
TRBV11-2,TRBJ2-1,CASSTYRGRVRREQFF
TRBV6-6,TRBJ1-1,CASSYSTGGSMNTEAFF
TRBV6-5,TRBJ2-7,CASSTGTSGRVYEQYF
TRBV25-1,TRBJ1-6,CASSATGANSPLHF
TRBV28,TRBJ1-1,CASKLDASLNTEAFF
TRBV20-1,TRBJ2-2,CSARAELTGELFF
TRBV27,TRBJ2-7,CASSSGQALPYEQYF
TRBV29-1,TRBJ2-2,CSGRTGGVSGELFF
TRBV19,TRBJ1-6,CASSTPGSGSPLHF
TRBV3-1,TRBJ1-1,CASSNVRGSAFF
TRBV5-4,TRBJ2-5,CASSFGTRTQETQYF
TRBV20-1,TRBJ2-5,CSARAPAGTQYF
TRBV7-9,TRBJ2-5,CASSLVMADQETQYF
TRBV15,TRBJ2-4,CATRGLPLAKNIQYF
TRBV29-1,TRBJ2-1,CSVLTTRRYNEQFF
TRBV5-5,TRBJ1-2,CASSVDLGTYGYTF
TRBV29-1,TRBJ2-3,CSVGRKLGGAGTDTQYF
TRBV11-2,TRBJ2-1,CASSLRSSDEQFF
TRBV11-2,TRBJ2-2,CASSLEVELFF
TRBV5-6,TRBJ2-2,CASSLGQPTGELFF
TRBV12-3/TRBV12-4,TRBJ2-7,CASTLGTSAYEQYF
TRBV9,TRBJ2-1,CASSPRQGAGGEQFF
TRBV5-1,TRBJ2-7,CASSLDRTEQYF
TRBV20-1,TRBJ2-3,CSAPIDRARTDTQYF
TRBV4-1,TRBJ2-1,CASKLTGLGNEQFF
TRBV7-9,TRBJ2-3,CASSNSDTQYF
TRBV6-6,TRBJ1-1,CASRGGDTGNTEAFF
TRBV27,TRBJ1-2,CASSEKSSYGYTF
TRBV19,TRBJ2-1,CASNPRRSSYNEQFF
TRBV4-1,TRBJ2-1,CASSQVFYGQDNEQFF
TRBV5-1,TRBJ2-5,CASRVTGTGPGETQYF
TRBV7-8,TRBJ2-1,CASSLGTLAGGPNEQFF
TRBV6-1,TRBJ1-2,CASSEGGQGARTF
TRBV7-7,TRBJ2-5,CASSLARSLGIETQYF
TRBV29-1,TRBJ2-3,CSVEPATNPDTQYF
TRBV3-1,TRBJ2-3,CASSGTPQEGDTQYF
TRBV5-1,TRBJ2-3,CASSLGPPRTSTDTQYF
TRBV3-1,TRBJ2-2,CASKGLGSLGELFF
TRBV6-1,TRBJ2-1,CASSEGLVYEQFF
TRBV11-3,TRBJ2-3,CASSTRGITDTQYF
TRBV7-8,TRBJ2-5,CASSLPREETQYF